These 11 T cell receptor beta chains were sequenced from one sample in a study of naive and memory T cell subsets. The beta constant-region primer was an equimolar mix of two oligonucleotides covering TRBC1 and TRBC2. MiXCR, applied by TCRdb to the UMI-ligation and nested PCR reads, yields one record per CDR3 protein. This table has about 150,000 distinct CDR3 sequences, approximately 15% appearing once. Specimen: naive CD4+ T cells from blood. The receptors originated from a human donor in good health.

The table lists this clonotype with a few counts. This chain connects TRBV10-3 to TRBJ1-5; a weak D match, TRBD1 (5 bases). Germline V gene sequence: CDR1 ENHRY, CDR2 SYGVKD. The CDR3 covers 14 residues. Trimming took off 8 bases at V and 0 bases at J, with 11 bases between the two ends. The CDR3 nucleotides are TGTGCCATCGGACACAGGAATAGCAATCAGCCCCAGCATTTT. Its protein product is CAIGHRNSNQPQHF.

As for this clonotype: Possible read error: a much larger clone is one base away. The chain employs TRBV6-1 and TRBJ1-5, with 7 bases identical to TRBD1. This CDR3 comprises 13 residues. The germline gives CDR1 MNHNS, CDR2 SASEGT. CDR3 residues: CASSGQGGQPQNF. The CDR3 DNA is TGTGCCAGCAGTGGACAGGGCGGACAGCCCCAGAATTTT.

The rearrangement links TRBV16 to TRBJ1-4; D gene uncertain. Germline V gene lookup returns CDR1 KGHSY and CDR2 FQNENV. V shed 6 bases and J shed 4 bases, with 18 bases lying between them. The CDR3 contains 16 residues. The CDR3 sequence is CASREGSRALNEKLFF. DNA of the CDR3: TGTGCCAGCAGAGAAGGGTCCCGGGCCCTTAATGAAAAACTGTTTTTT.

The table lists this clonotype with many counts. The rearrangement joins TRBV6-2 or TRBV6-3 to TRBJ1-5; 8 positions match TRBD1. Germline V gene sequence: CDR1 MNHEY, CDR2 SVGEGT. Trimming removed 6 bases from V and 6 bases from J; junction bases left unmatched: 4. CDR3 size: 13 residues. The CDR3: CASSRGHGQPQHF. CDR3 nucleotide sequence: TGTGCCAGCAGCAGGGGGCACGGTCAGCCCCAGCATTTT.

The V gene is TRBV20-1, the J gene TRBJ2-3; possibly TRBD1 or TRBD2 for D (6 bases each). Trimming took off 6 bases at V and 3 bases at J, with 13 bases between the two ends. This CDR3 is built from 13 residues. Germline V gene lookup returns CDR1 DFQATT and CDR2 SNEGSKA (reference sequence). In DNA, the CDR3 is TGCAGTGCAGGGGGGCTAGCGACAGATACGCAGTATTTT. Protein product: CSAGGLATDTQYF.

This clonotype was detected a few times. The chain recombines TRBV24-1 with TRBJ2-1; 9 bases align to TRBD1. The CDR3 is 16 residues long. The junction had 4 bases not matched to a gene; V was cut back by 3 bases and J by 2 bases. Germline assignment: CDR1 KGHDR and CDR2 SFDVKD. CDR3 in amino acids: CATSDRDRGAYNEQFF. In DNA form, the CDR3 reads TGTGCCACCAGTGATCGAGACAGGGGGGCCTACAATGAGCAGTTCTTC.

V usage is TRBV6-5 and J usage is TRBJ1-5; weak D call: TRBD1 (5 bases). Germline-derived CDR1 and CDR2 are MNHEY and SVGAGI. This CDR3 spans 13 amino acids. Trimming removed 4 bases at V and 5 bases at J, with 9 bases between. CDR3 nucleotide sequence: TGTGCCAGCAGTTCCAGGGATGATCAGCCCCAGCATTTT. Translating gives CASSSRDDQPQHF.

This clonotype was counted only a few times. This chain uses TRBV5-1 with TRBJ2-5; D not certain. The CDR3 is 13 residues long. The germline V gene has CDR1 SGHRS and CDR2 YFSETQ. Trimming cost V 0 bases and J 5 bases, with 8 bases left between them. In nucleotides, the CDR3 is TGCGCCAGCAGCTTGGCCCCCCGGGAGACCCAGTACTTC. Its protein product is CASSLAPRETQYF.

This clonotype was observed a handful of times. The V gene is TRBV24-1, the J gene TRBJ2-1; 7 nucleotides agree with TRBD1. Germline CDR1 KGHDR, CDR2 SFDVKD. Trimming at V came to 7 bases and at J to 8 bases, leaving 4 bases not matched to a gene. CDR3 size: 12 residues. The CDR3 coding sequence is TGTGCCACCAGGGGACAGCACGATGAGCAGTTCTTC. Translating it yields CATRGQHDEQFF.

This clonotype has just a few counts. V usage is TRBV7-9 and J usage is TRBJ1-2; D is uncertain. Per germline, CDR1 SEHNR and CDR2 FQNEAQ (reference sequence). Deletions cut 5 bases from V and 6 bases from J, with 19 bases between. The length of the CDR3 is 15 residues. The CDR3 nucleotides are TGTGCCAGCAGCCCACAAGTCATCCTAACCAATGGCTACACCTTC. Translating gives CASSPQVILTNGYTF.

The genes are TRBV25-1 and TRBJ1-4, with D perhaps matching TRBD1 (6 bases). V was pared by 6 bases and J by 10 bases, with 15 bases between. Germline V gene data show CDR1 as MGHDK and CDR2 as SYGVNS. This CDR3 has 13 residues. The CDR3 coding sequence is TGTGCCAGCAGCCCCTCGCTGGACAGAAAACTGTTTTTT. Encoded protein: CASSPSLDRKLFF. Supplemented by reference TRBV25-1 and TRBJ1-4, the full variable domain reads EADIYQTPRYLVIGTGKKITLECSQTMGHDKMYWYQQDPGMELHLIHYSYGVNSTEKGDLSSESTVSRIRTEHFPLTLESARPSHTSQYLCASSPSLDRKLFFGSGTQLSVL.